This T cell receptor (beta chain) was sequenced for a study of multiple sclerosis patients with progressive multifocal leukoencephalopathy. TCRdb's copy holds only in-frame clones and misses some; the assay was immunoSEQ multiplex PCR. The sample holds some 31,000 clones; around nine tenths are singletons and the top ten take about 1.6%. The length of the CDR3 is 16 residues. The germline gives CDR1 MGHRA, CDR2 YSYEKL. V dropped 3 bases and J dropped 4 bases, with 19 bases sitting between them. Study-wide results and limits: Clones expanded at PML were already present before and during natalizumab. The findings' link to JC virus versus immunocompromise remained uncertain.

Specified time point: 5 to 6 months of natalizumab therapy. A word on this clone: Its target is unknown.

This material consisted of PBMCs, taken from a patient treated with natalizumab. This receptor was identified in a human donor with multiple sclerosis. The chain employs TRBV4-1 and TRBJ2-7; D may correspond to TRBD1 or TRBD2 (5 bases each). The CDR3 nucleotides are TGCGCCAGCAGCCAGCCCGGGACGGCCCCGATTTACGAGCAGTACTTC. This sequence encodes CASSQPGTAPIYEQYF.